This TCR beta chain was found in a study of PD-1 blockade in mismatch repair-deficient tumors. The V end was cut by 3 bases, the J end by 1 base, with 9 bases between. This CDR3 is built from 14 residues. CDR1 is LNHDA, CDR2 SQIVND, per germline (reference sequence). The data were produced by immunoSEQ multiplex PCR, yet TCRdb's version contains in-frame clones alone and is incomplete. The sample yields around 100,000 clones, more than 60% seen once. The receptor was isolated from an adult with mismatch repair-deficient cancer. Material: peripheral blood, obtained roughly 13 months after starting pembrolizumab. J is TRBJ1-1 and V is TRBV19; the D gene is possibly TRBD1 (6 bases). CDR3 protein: CASSIPGQNTEAFF. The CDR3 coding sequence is TGTGCCAGTAGTATCCCGGGACAGAACACTGAAGCTTTCTTT.